These T cell receptor beta chains were read from a single sample in a study of T cells in Graves' hyperthyroidism and ophthalmopathy. TCRdb redid the calling of the multiplex PCR reads with MiXCR, one entry per CDR3 protein. This table has hundreds of thousands of distinct CDR3 sequences, around 15% appearing once. The sample consisted of blood. The origin of the receptors is a middle-aged woman with Graves' ophthalmopathy. Both conserved end residues are part of each CDR3. D genes are given only for firm matches. Clone size, where shown, is once, few, many, or a class for clones that have expanded.

d_call	v_call	clone_size	j_call	cdr3_aa	cdr3_nt
-	TRBV6-1	many	TRBJ2-1	CASSSGGLGEQFF	TGTGCCAGCAGTTCGGGCGGTTTGGGTGAGCAGTTCTTC
TRBD2	TRBV11-2	-	TRBJ2-3	CASSSPAGGGDTQYF	TGTGCCAGCAGCTCTCCGGCGGGAGGTGGAGATACGCAGTATTTT
-	TRBV9	-	TRBJ1-4	CASSAQGLGNEKLFF	TGTGCCAGCAGCGCCCAGGGTCTGGGAAATGAAAAACTGTTTTTT
TRBD2	TRBV3-1	few	TRBJ2-5	CASSQDAIREGETQYF	TGTGCCAGCAGCCAAGATGCGATACGGGAGGGAGAGACCCAGTACTTC
TRBD1	TRBV27	few	TRBJ2-7	CASSSGTVSYEQYF	TGTGCCAGCTCCTCCGGGACAGTCTCCTACGAGCAGTACTTC
TRBD2	TRBV12-3/TRBV12-4	many	TRBJ2-1	CASTREWLAGGEQFF	TGTGCCAGCACCCGGGAGTGGCTAGCGGGGGGGGAGCAGTTCTTC
-	TRBV19	-	TRBJ1-5	CASSSPRDTTYSNQPQHF	TGTGCCAGTAGTTCTCCAAGGGACACAACTTATAGCAATCAGCCCCAGCATTTT
-	TRBV3-1	many	TRBJ1-1	CASSQSSTRGTEAFF	TGTGCCAGCAGCCAGTCCTCGACTAGGGGCACTGAAGCTTTCTTT
-	TRBV7-2	many	TRBJ2-1	CASSSRTQVNEQFF	TGTGCCAGCAGCTCGAGGACTCAGGTCAATGAGCAGTTCTTC
-	TRBV3-1	many	TRBJ1-6	CASSRQGSPLHF	TGTGCCAGCAGCCGTCAGGGATCACCCCTCCACTTT
-	TRBV4-1	-	TRBJ2-7	CASSQTRDPAYEQYF	TGCGCCAGCAGCCAAACCCGGGACCCCGCCTACGAGCAGTACTTC
TRBD2	TRBV9	many	TRBJ2-3	CASSVVVAGDTDTQYF	TGTGCCAGCAGCGTGGTGGTAGCGGGAGACACAGATACGCAGTATTTT
-	TRBV6-1	-	TRBJ2-2	CASSAGVAQHTGELFF	TGTGCCAGCAGCGCCGGGGTGGCGCAGCACACCGGGGAGCTGTTTTTT
TRBD1	TRBV20-1	few	TRBJ1-6	CSARSTGGVSPLHF	TGCAGTGCTAGATCAACAGGGGGGGTATCACCCCTCCACTTT
TRBD2	TRBV4-1	few	TRBJ2-3	CASSGVFSGGNTDTQYF	TGCGCCAGCAGCGGAGTTTTTAGCGGGGGAAACACAGATACGCAGTATTTT
-	TRBV4-1	-	TRBJ1-5	CASSQELGGGPGRQPQHF	TGCGCCAGCAGCCAAGAATTGGGCGGGGGCCCGGGGCGTCAGCCCCAGCATTTT
-	TRBV30	many	TRBJ1-4	CAWSPVGRHEKLFF	TGTGCCTGGAGCCCAGTAGGGCGTCATGAAAAACTGTTTTTT
TRBD1	TRBV11-1	many	TRBJ1-1	CASSRWRGPNTEAFF	TGTGCCAGCAGCCGGTGGAGGGGGCCGAACACTGAAGCTTTCTTT
-	TRBV20-1	many	TRBJ2-3	CSARVEAATDTQYF	TGCAGTGCTAGAGTTGAAGCCGCCACAGATACGCAGTATTTT
-	TRBV27	-	TRBJ2-5	CASSPWRPDQETQYF	TGTGCCAGCTCCCCCTGGCGTCCCGACCAAGAGACCCAGTACTTC